A selection of T cell receptor beta chains follows, all from one sample in a study of human T cells and chemical hapten exposure. MiXCR, applied by TCRdb to the reads, yields one record per CDR3 protein. The data show around 120,000 distinct CDR3 sequences, less than 10% seen once. What was sequenced was whole blood. These receptors came from a human donor in good health. Some clones in this sample may be carry-over from other donors' samples. Both conserved end residues are part of each CDR3. The D gene is left open where the match is weak. Size is stated for part of the rows, as once, few or many counts, or as a class when the clone is expanded.

D: .; J: TRBJ2-7; V: TRBV13; size: .; DNA: TGTGCCAGCAGTCTCGACCAGGCGGGCGAGCAGTACTTC; CDR3: CASSLDQAGEQYF
D: TRBD2; J: TRBJ2-3; V: TRBV12-3/TRBV12-4; size: once; DNA: TGTGCCAGCAGTACCGGACTAGCGGGGGGGCTCGGGCCAGATACGCAGTATTTT; CDR3: CASSTGLAGGLGPDTQYF
D: TRBD2; J: TRBJ2-1; V: TRBV5-4; size: few; DNA: TGTGCCAGCAGCGGCGGGGGGGCCGCTGAGCAGTTCTTC; CDR3: CASSGGGAAEQFF
D: .; J: TRBJ2-1; V: TRBV20-1; size: few; DNA: TGCAGTGCAAGGGGCAGGCTGTCCTACAATGAGCAGTTCTTC; CDR3: CSARGRLSYNEQFF
D: .; J: TRBJ2-4; V: TRBV29-1; size: .; DNA: TGCAGCGTTGAAGAGTCAGGGGCCCAAAACATTCAGTACTTC; CDR3: CSVEESGAQNIQYF
D: .; J: TRBJ2-3; V: TRBV5-6; size: few; DNA: TGTGCCAGCAGGGCCGGGCCCTTTACAGATACGCAGTATTTT; CDR3: CASRAGPFTDTQYF
D: TRBD1; J: TRBJ1-2; V: TRBV7-3; size: many; DNA: TGTGCCAGCAGCTCGGGACAGAACTATGGCTACACCTTC; CDR3: CASSSGQNYGYTF
D: .; J: TRBJ1-1; V: TRBV9; size: many; DNA: TGTGCCAGCAGCGATGGAATCGGACACCGGAACACTGAAGCTTTCTTT; CDR3: CASSDGIGHRNTEAFF
D: TRBD1; J: TRBJ2-7; V: TRBV4-1; size: .; DNA: TGCGCCAGCAGCCAAGATCTCGGGACAGAGCCCTACGAGCAGTACTTC; CDR3: CASSQDLGTEPYEQYF
D: TRBD2; J: TRBJ2-2; V: TRBV27; size: .; DNA: TGTGCCAGCAGTTTATGGGCTAGCGGCACCGGGGAGCTGTTTTTT; CDR3: CASSLWASGTGELFF
D: .; J: TRBJ2-5; V: TRBV10-2; size: .; DNA: TGCGCCAGCAGGCCCCGGCCGGGGCAAGAGACCCAGTACTTC; CDR3: CASRPRPGQETQYF
D: .; J: TRBJ1-4; V: TRBV2; size: many; DNA: TGTGCCAGCAGTGATGGGACCCCTAGGGCGGGACTGTTTTTT; CDR3: CASSDGTPRAGLFF
D: TRBD1; J: TRBJ1-5; V: TRBV18; size: many; DNA: TGTGCCAGCTCACCCCTTCCGGGACAGGGGGCTGGCAATCAGCCCCAGCATTTT; CDR3: CASSPLPGQGAGNQPQHF